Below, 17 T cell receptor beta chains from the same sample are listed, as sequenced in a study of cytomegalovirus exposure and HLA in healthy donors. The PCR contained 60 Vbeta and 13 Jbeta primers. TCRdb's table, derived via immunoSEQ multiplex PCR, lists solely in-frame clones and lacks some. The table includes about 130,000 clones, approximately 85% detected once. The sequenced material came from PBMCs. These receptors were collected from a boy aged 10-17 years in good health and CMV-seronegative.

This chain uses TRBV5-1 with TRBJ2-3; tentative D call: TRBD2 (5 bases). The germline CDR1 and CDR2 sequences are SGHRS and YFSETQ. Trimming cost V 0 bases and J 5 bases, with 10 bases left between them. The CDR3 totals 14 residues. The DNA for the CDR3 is TGCGCCAGCAGCTTGGAAGTAGCGAGAGATACGCAGTATTTT. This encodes CASSLEVARDTQYF.

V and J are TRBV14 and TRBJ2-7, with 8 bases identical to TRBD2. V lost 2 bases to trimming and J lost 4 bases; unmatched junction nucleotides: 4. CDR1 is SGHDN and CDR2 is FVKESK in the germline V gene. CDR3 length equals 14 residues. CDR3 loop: CASSQTSGSYEQYF. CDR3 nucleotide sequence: TGTGCCAGCAGCCAAACTAGCGGTTCTTACGAGCAGTACTTC.

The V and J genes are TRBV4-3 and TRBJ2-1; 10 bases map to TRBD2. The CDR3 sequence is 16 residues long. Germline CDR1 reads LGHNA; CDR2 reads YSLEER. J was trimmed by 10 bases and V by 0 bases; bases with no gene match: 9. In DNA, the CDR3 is TGCGCCAGCAGCCAAGAATCTAGCGGGAGCTCCAGGGAGCAGTTCTTC. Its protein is CASSQESSGSSREQFF.

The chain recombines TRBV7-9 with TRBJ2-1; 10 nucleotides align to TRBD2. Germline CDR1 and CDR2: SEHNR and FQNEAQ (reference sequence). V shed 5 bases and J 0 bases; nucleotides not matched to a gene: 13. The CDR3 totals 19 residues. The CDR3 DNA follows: TGTGCCAGCAGCCCACCGACTAGCGGGCCGATAAGCTCCTACAATGAGCAGTTCTTC. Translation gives CASSPPTSGPISSYNEQFF.

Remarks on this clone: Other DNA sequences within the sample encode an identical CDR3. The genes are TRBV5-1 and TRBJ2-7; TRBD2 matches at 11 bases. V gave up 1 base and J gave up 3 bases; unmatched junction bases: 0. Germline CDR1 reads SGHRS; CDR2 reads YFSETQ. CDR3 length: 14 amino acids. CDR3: CASSLTSGSYEQYF. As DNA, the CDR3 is TGCGCCAGCAGCTTGACTAGCGGGAGCTACGAGCAGTACTTC.

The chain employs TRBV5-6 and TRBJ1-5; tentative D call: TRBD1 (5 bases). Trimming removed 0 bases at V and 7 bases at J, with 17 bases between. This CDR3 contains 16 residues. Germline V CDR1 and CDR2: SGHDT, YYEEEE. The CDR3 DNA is TGTGCCAGCAGCTTGGCCGCAGGTCAGGGAAGGCAGCCCCAGCATTTT. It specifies CASSLAAGQGRQPQHF. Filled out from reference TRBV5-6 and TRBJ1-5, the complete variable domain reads DAGVTQSPTHLIKTRGQQVTLRCSPKSGHDTVSWYQQALGQGPQFIFQYYEEEERQRGNFPDRFSGHQFPNYSSELNVNALLLGDSALYLCASSLAAGQGRQPQHFGDGTRLSIL.

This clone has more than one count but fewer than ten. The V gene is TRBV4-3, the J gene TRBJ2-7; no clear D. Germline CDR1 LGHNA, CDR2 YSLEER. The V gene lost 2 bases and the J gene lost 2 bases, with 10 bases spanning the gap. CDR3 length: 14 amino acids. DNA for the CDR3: TGCGCCAGCAGCCAATCCTCTCCGGCCTACGAGCAGTACTTC. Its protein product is CASSQSSPAYEQYF.

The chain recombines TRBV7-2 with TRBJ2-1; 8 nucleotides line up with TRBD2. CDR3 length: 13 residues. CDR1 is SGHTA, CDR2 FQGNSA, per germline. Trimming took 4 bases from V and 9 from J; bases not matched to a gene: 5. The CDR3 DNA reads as TGTGCCAGCAGCTGGTCTCTAGCGGGTGAGCAGTTCTTC. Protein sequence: CASSWSLAGEQFF.

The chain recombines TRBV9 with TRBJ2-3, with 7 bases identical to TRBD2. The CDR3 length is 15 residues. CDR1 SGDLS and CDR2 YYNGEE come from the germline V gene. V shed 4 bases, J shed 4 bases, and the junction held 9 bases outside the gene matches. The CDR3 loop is CASSPSGGIPDTQYF. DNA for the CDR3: TGTGCCAGCAGCCCCTCCGGGGGGATCCCAGATACGCAGTATTTT.

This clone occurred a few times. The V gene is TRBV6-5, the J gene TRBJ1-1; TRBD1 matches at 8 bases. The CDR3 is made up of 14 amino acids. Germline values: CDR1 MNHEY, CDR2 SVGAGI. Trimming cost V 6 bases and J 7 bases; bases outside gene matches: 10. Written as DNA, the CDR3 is TGTGCCAGCAGACCTCCAGGGGGCGGCTTTGAAGCTTTCTTT. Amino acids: CASRPPGGGFEAFF.

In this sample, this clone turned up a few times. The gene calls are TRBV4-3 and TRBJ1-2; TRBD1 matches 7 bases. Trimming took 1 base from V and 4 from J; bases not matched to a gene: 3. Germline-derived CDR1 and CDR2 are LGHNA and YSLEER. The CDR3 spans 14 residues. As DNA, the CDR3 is TGCGCCAGCAGCCAAGGAGGGGGCCGCTATGGCTACACCTTC. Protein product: CASSQGGGRYGYTF.

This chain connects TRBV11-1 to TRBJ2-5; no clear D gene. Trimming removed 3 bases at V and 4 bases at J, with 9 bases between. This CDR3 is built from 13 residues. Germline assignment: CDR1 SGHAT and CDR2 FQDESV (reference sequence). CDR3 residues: CASSLAKRETQYF. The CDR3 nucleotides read TGTGCCAGCAGCTTGGCCAAACGAGAGACCCAGTACTTC. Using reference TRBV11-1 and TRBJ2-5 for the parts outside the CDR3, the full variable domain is EAEVAQSPRYKITEKSQAVAFWCDPISGHATLYWYRQILGQGPELLVQFQDESVVDDSQLPKDRFSAERLKGVDSTLKIQPAELGDSAMYLCASSLAKRETQYFGPGTRLLVL.

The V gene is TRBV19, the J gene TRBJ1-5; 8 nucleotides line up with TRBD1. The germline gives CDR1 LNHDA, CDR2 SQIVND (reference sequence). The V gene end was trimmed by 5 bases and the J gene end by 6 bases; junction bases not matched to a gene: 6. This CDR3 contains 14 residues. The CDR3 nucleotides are TGTGCCAGTAGTCTTGACAGGGGAGGTCAGCCCCAGCATTTT. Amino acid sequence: CASSLDRGGQPQHF. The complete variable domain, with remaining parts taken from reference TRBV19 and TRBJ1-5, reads DGGITQSPKYLFRKEGQNVTLSCEQNLNHDAMYWYRQDPGQGLRLIYYSQIVNDFQKGDIAEGYSVSREKKESFPLTVTSAQKNPTAFYLCASSLDRGGQPQHFGDGTRLSIL.

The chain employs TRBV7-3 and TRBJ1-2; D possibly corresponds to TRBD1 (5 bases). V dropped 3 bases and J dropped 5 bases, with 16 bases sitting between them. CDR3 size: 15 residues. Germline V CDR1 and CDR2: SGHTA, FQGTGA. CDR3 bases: TGTGCCAGCAGCTTCGATTTTGGGGCAGGATATGGCTACACCTTC. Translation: CASSFDFGAGYGYTF.

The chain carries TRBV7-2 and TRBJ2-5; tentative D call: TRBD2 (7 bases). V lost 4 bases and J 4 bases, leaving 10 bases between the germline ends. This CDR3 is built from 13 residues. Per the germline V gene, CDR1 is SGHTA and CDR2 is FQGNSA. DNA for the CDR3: TGTGCCAGCAGCTCGAGGGGGGGAGAGACCCAGTACTTC. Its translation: CASSSRGGETQYF.

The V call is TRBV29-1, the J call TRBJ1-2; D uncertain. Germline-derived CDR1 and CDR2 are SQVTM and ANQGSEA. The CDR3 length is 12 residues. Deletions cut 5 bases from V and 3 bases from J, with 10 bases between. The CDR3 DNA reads TGCAGCGTTACCCCCTCAGACTATGGCTACACCTTC. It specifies CSVTPSDYGYTF.

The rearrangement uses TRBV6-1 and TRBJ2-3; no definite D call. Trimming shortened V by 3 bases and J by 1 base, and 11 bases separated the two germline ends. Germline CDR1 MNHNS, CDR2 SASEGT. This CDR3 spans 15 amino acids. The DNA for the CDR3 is TGTGCCAGCAGTGAGAACGGGTCGGGCACAGATACGCAGTATTTT. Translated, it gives CASSENGSGTDTQYF.